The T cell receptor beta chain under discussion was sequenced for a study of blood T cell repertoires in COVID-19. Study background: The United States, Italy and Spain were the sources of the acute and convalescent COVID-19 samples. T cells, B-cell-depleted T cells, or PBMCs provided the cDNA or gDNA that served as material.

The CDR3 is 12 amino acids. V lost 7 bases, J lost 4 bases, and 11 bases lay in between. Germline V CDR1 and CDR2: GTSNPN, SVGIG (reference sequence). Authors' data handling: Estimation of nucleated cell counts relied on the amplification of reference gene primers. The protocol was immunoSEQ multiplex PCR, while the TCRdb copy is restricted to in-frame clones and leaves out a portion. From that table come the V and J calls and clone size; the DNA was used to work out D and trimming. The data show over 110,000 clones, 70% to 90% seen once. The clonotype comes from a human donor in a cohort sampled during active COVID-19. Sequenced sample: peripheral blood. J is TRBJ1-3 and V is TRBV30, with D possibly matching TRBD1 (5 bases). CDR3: CASGRGGNTIYF. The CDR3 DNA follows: TGTGCCTCCGGGAGGGGCGGAAACACCATATATTTT.